Listed here are 21 T cell receptor beta chains from one sample, sequenced in a study of radiotherapy plus CTLA-4 blockade in lung cancer. The method was immunoSEQ multiplex PCR; TCRdb's version includes in-frame clones alone and lacks a portion of them. The sample records tens of thousands of clones, roughly 77% being singletons. This specimen consisted of peripheral blood, obtained from a patient treated with radiotherapy plus ipilimumab. The receptors come from a human donor with non-small cell lung cancer who had a complete response to radiotherapy plus ipilimumab.

CDR3 loop: CASSPGPEQFF. The CDR3 DNA is TGCGCCAGCAGCCCCGGACCGGAGCAGTTCTTC. V gene TRBV5-1 combines with J gene TRBJ2-1; D is undetermined. CDR3 length: 11 amino acids. The V end was cut by 4 bases, the J end by 10 bases, with 9 bases between. Germline V gene data show CDR1 as SGHRS and CDR2 as YFSETQ.

This clone occurred a few times. This sequence joins TRBV9 and TRBJ2-1; 10 bases match TRBD2. V trimming: 0 bases; J trimming: 8 bases; junction bases outside the gene matches: 5. Germline CDR1 reads SGDLS; CDR2 reads YYNGEE. CDR3 length equals 15 residues. The CDR3 spells CASSVAGSGRYEQFF. The CDR3 coding sequence is TGTGCCAGCAGCGTAGCGGGTAGCGGGAGGTATGAGCAGTTCTTC.

The CDR3 loop is CAISDGSSGNTIYF. The CDR3 DNA reads TGTGCCATCAGTGACGGGAGCTCTGGAAACACCATATATTTT. The chain combines TRBV10-3 with TRBJ1-3; D not certain. The length of the CDR3 is 14 residues. Trimming left V 3 bases short and J 0 bases short, with 6 bases between. Germline lookup yields CDR1 ENHRY and CDR2 SYGVKD.

The genes are TRBV5-1 and TRBJ2-2, with D perhaps TRBD1 (5 bases). This CDR3 region has 16 residues. Trimming removed 3 bases at V and 0 bases at J, with 12 bases between. CDR1 is SGHRS and CDR2 is YFSETQ in the germline V gene. For the CDR3, the DNA is TGCGCCAGCAGCTCCACAGGAAACGCGAACACCGGGGAGCTGTTTTTT. It is translated as CASSSTGNANTGELFF.

The genes are TRBV11-3 and TRBJ2-1; 8 bases fit TRBD2. The CDR3 has 16 residues. With V trimmed by 2 bases and J by 1 base, 4 bases remained unmatched. Germline assignment: CDR1 SGHNT and CDR2 YENEEA. CDR3 DNA sequence: TGTGCCAGCAGCTTAATAACGGGAGGGTCCTACAATGAGCAGTTCTTC. It specifies CASSLITGGSYNEQFF.

CDR3: CASSQDPRAYQPQHF. The CDR3 region has the DNA TGCGCCAGCAGCCAAGATCCCAGGGCCTATCAGCCCCAGCATTTT. The chain uses TRBV4-1 and TRBJ1-5, with a tentative D call TRBD1 (5 bases). The CDR3 is made up of 15 amino acids. V was pared by 0 bases and J by 5 bases, with 11 bases between. Germline values: CDR1 MGHRA, CDR2 YSYEKL.

The rearrangement joins TRBV6-1 to TRBJ2-7; D ambiguous. The CDR3 is made up of 13 amino acids. Germline CDR1 MNHNS, CDR2 SASEGT. Trimming removed 6 bases from V and 2 bases from J, with 11 bases in between. The CDR3 coding sequence is TGTGCCAGCAGAAACGACGGTCCCTACGAGCAGTACTTC. It is translated as CASRNDGPYEQYF.

The table lists this clone with a count of one. The germline gene is not matched at one end of the junction; a read error may be the cause. This CDR3 is also generated by other DNA sequences in the sample. The chain couples TRBV2 to TRBJ1-2, with D hard to call. The CDR3 extends over 13 amino acids. The germline V gene has CDR1 SNHLY and CDR2 FYNNEI. The CDR3 DNA sequence: TGTGCCAGCAGTTCGACAACCAACTACGGCTACACCTTC. Translation gives CASSSTTNYGYTF.

The chain is built from TRBV7-8 and TRBJ1-2; D gene ambiguous. The germline V gene encodes CDR1 SGHVS and CDR2 FQNEAQ. V was pared by 1 base and J by 1 base, with 7 bases between. CDR3 length: 14 amino acids. Here the CDR3 reads CASSLDRFNYGYTF. The CDR3 DNA sequence: TGTGCCAGCAGCTTAGACAGATTTAACTATGGCTACACCTTC.

The CDR3 DNA reads as TGTGCCAGCAGCCCCCGGGAAGGAGCGGTCAGCTCCTACAATGAGCAGTTCTTC. It is translated as CASSPREGAVSSYNEQFF. The chain couples TRBV5-8 to TRBJ2-1; maybe TRBD2 (5 bases). The V gene lost 4 bases and the J gene lost 0 bases, with 20 bases spanning the gap. Looked up from germline, CDR1 is SGHTS and CDR2 is YDEGEE. The CDR3 consists of 18 residues.

The chain recombines TRBV28 with TRBJ1-4; TRBD1 matches 7 bases. V trimming: 4 bases; J trimming: 6 bases; junction bases outside the gene matches: 8. Germline V gene sequence: CDR1 MDHEN, CDR2 SYDVKM. There are 15 residues in the CDR3. The CDR3: CASSSQGGEDEKLFF. The CDR3 DNA reads as TGTGCCAGCAGTTCCCAGGGGGGGGAGGATGAAAAACTGTTTTTT.

The genes are TRBV18 and TRBJ1-1; D unresolved. V was trimmed by 0 bases and J by 1 base, leaving 6 bases between them. Looked up from germline, CDR1 is KGHSH and CDR2 is LQKENI. CDR3 length: 14 residues. CDR3 in DNA: TGTGCCAGCTCACCACCGGCAGGGAACACTGAAGCTTTCTTT. As protein: CASSPPAGNTEAFF.

This chain joins TRBV5-1 and TRBJ2-1; a possible D gene is TRBD2 (6 bases). The CDR3 has 15 residues. V lost 8 bases and J 0 bases, leaving 15 bases between the germline ends. Per germline, CDR1 SGHRS and CDR2 YFSETQ. CDR3 coding DNA: TGCGCCAGTCGGACTACTTCCTCCTCCTACAATGAGCAGTTCTTC. This translates into CASRTTSSSYNEQFF.

The J gene is TRBJ2-7, the V gene TRBV4-3; D is perhaps TRBD1 (6 bases). Per germline, CDR1 LGHNA and CDR2 YSLEER. The CDR3 has 13 amino acids. V gave up 4 bases and J gave up 6 bases, with 13 bases separating them. The CDR3 coding sequence is TGCGCCAGCAGCCGCTATCAGGGGAGCGAGCAGTACTTC. As protein: CASSRYQGSEQYF.

This chain connects TRBV28 to TRBJ1-5; TRBD1 matches 8 bases. The CDR3 runs to 18 residues. The germline V gene has CDR1 MDHEN and CDR2 SYDVKM. V dropped 5 bases and J dropped 2; count of bases not matched to a gene: 14. Written as DNA, the CDR3 is TGTGCCAGCAGTCCCCGGACAGGGACAAATTGGGGCAATCAGCCCCAGCATTTT. This codes for CASSPRTGTNWGNQPQHF.

This clone was picked up a small number of times. The rearrangement uses TRBV6-1 and TRBJ1-5; D remains unclear. CDR3 length: 16 residues. V lost 3 bases and J 1 base, leaving 13 bases between the germline ends. Germline V CDR1 and CDR2: MNHNS, SASEGT. DNA of the CDR3: TGTGCCAGCAGTGACTGGGCCCGCGGGAGCAATCAGCCCCAGCATTTT. Protein product: CASSDWARGSNQPQHF.

The chain combines TRBV4-1 with TRBJ1-1, with D tentatively TRBD1 (6 bases). Trimming shortened V by 1 base and J by 3 bases, and 15 bases separated the two germline ends. Germline-derived CDR1 and CDR2 are MGHRA and YSYEKL. This CDR3 has 16 amino acids. In nucleotides, the CDR3 is TGCGCCAGCAGCCAAGCCGCACAGGGAAGGGACACTGAAGCTTTCTTT. It encodes CASSQAAQGRDTEAFF.

V and J are TRBV30 and TRBJ1-2; 7 nucleotides line up with TRBD1. The CDR3 is made up of 13 amino acids. V dropped 0 bases and J dropped 8; count of bases not matched to a gene: 6. The germline V gene has CDR1 GTSNPN and CDR2 SVGIG (reference sequence). The chain's CDR3 is CAWSVDRATGYTF. The CDR3 DNA is TGTGCCTGGAGTGTAGACAGGGCAACAGGCTACACCTTC.

The genes are TRBV7-9 and TRBJ1-4; D perhaps matches TRBD1 (5 bases). V lost 5 bases, J lost 4 bases, and 14 bases lay in between. Germline V gives CDR1 SEHNR, CDR2 FQNEAQ (reference sequence). The CDR3 consists of 15 residues. The CDR3 spells CASSPTGLNNEKLFF. CDR3 nucleotides: TGTGCCAGCAGCCCTACGGGACTCAATAATGAAAAACTGTTTTTT.

V and J are TRBV5-1 and TRBJ1-4; 8 bases are shared with TRBD1. With 4 bases clipped from V and 8 bases from J, the junction kept 13 bases outside the gene matches. The CDR3 sequence is 16 residues long. Germline V gene lookup returns CDR1 SGHRS and CDR2 YFSETQ. CDR3 coding DNA: TGCGCCAGCAGCGTGTCTGGACAGGGTTCTTACGAAAAACTGTTTTTT. It codes for CASSVSGQGSYEKLFF. Full variable domain (remainder filled in from reference TRBV5-1 and TRBJ1-4): KAGVTQTPRYLIKTRGQQVTLSCSPISGHRSVSWYQQTPGQGLQFLFEYFSETQRNKGNFPGRFSGRQFSNSRSEMNVSTLELGDSALYLCASSVSGQGSYEKLFFGSGTQLSVL.

CDR3 loop: CAWMGGGNGYTF. CDR3 sequence (DNA): TGTGCCTGGATGGGCGGGGGGAATGGCTACACCTTC. The chain carries TRBV30 and TRBJ1-2, with TRBD1 as a possible D gene (5 bases). CDR3 length equals 12 residues. Per the germline V gene, CDR1 is GTSNPN and CDR2 is SVGIG (reference sequence). Trimming pared 4 bases from V and 6 bases from J, leaving 12 bases between.